Presented here are 8 T cell receptor beta chains from one specimen sequenced in a study of blood T cell repertoires in COVID-19. Repertoires were generated with immunoSEQ multiplex PCR, while TCRdb's copy carries only in-frame clones and drops some. This repertoire shows around 240,000 clones, around 84% found once; its top ten account for 1.4%. The specimen sequenced was peripheral blood. The origin of the receptors is a woman aged 40 to 50 who had recovered from COVID-19.

The rearrangement joins TRBV5-4 to TRBJ2-7, with TRBD2 as a possible D gene (6 bases). Germline assignment: CDR1 SGHNT and CDR2 YYREEE (reference sequence). V lost 0 bases and J lost 6, with 13 bases in between. This CDR3 contains 14 residues. The CDR3 DNA follows: TGTGCCAGCAGCTTGGACACCGGGGGTTCCGAGCAGTACTTC. Amino acids: CASSLDTGGSEQYF. Full variable domain (rest looked up from reference TRBV5-4 and TRBJ2-7): ETGVTQSPTHLIKTRGQQVTLRCSSQSGHNTVSWYQQALGQGPQFIFQYYREEENGRGNFPPRFSGLQFPNYSSELNVNALELDDSALYLCASSLDTGGSEQYFGPGTRLTVT.

The chain uses TRBV7-2 and TRBJ1-2, with D perhaps TRBD1 (5 bases). Trimming removed 7 bases from V and 0 bases from J, with 12 bases in between. Looked up from germline, CDR1 is SGHTA and CDR2 is FQGNSA. The CDR3 runs 14 residues. As DNA, the CDR3 is TGTGCCAGCACCATTCCGACAGCTAACTATGGCTACACCTTC. It specifies CASTIPTANYGYTF.

The chain uses TRBV3-1 (or the pseudogene TRBV3-2) and TRBJ1-2, with 11 bases identical to TRBD1. In germline, CDR1 is LGHDT, CDR2 YNNKEL (reference sequence). The trim removed 4 bases at V and 8 bases at J, leaving 9 bases unmatched. CDR3 length equals 15 residues. CDR3 bases: TGTGCCAGCAGCCCAGAAACCGGGACAGGGGGAGGCTACACCTTC. Translation: CASSPETGTGGGYTF.

CDR3 in DNA: TGTGCCTGGACCCACGGTCACTCTGGGGCCAACGTCCTGACTTTC. Translated, it gives CAWTHGHSGANVLTF. The chain employs TRBV30 and TRBJ2-6; unclear D gene. The CDR3 sequence is 15 residues long. V lost 4 bases to trimming and J lost 0 bases, with 10 bases between them. Germline assignment: CDR1 GTSNPN and CDR2 SVGIG (reference sequence).

The chain employs TRBV9 and TRBJ1-6, with TRBD1 identical over 7 bases. V lost 4 bases to trimming and J lost 6 bases; unmatched junction nucleotides: 1. Germline lookup yields CDR1 SGDLS and CDR2 YYNGEE. The CDR3 has 13 residues. The CDR3 nucleotides read TGTGCCAGCAGCTGGGACAGTAATTCACCCCTCCACTTT. This codes for CASSWDSNSPLHF.

V gene TRBV5-1 combines with J gene TRBJ2-5; no reliable D call. Germline values: CDR1 SGHRS, CDR2 YFSETQ. The V end lost 0 bases, the J end lost 7 bases, and 7 bases lay between the germline ends. The length of the CDR3 is 12 residues. In nucleotides, the CDR3 is TGCGCCAGCAGCTTGGCGGGTGTGACCCAGTACTTC. Its protein product is CASSLAGVTQYF.

The V call is TRBV13, the J call TRBJ2-7; tentatively, D is TRBD2 (6 bases). The V end was cut by 8 bases, the J end by 0 bases, with 11 bases between. Germline CDR1 PRHDT, CDR2 FYEKMQ (reference sequence). The CDR3 is 13 amino acids. The CDR3, as DNA: TGTGCCAGCTCCGGGGGAGACTCCTACGAGCAGTACTTC. This codes for CASSGGDSYEQYF.

This clone was seen a handful of times. This chain links TRBV11-2 with TRBJ1-2; 7 bases fit TRBD1. Trimming took 0 bases from V and 3 from J; bases not matched to a gene: 4. Germline CDR1 reads SGHAT; CDR2 reads FQNNGV. The CDR3 sequence is 15 residues long. In DNA form, the CDR3 reads TGTGCCAGCAGCTTAGAGATAACAGGGGACTATGGCTACACCTTC. Protein product: CASSLEITGDYGYTF. Looking up the rest from reference TRBV11-2 and TRBJ1-2 gives the full variable domain: EAGVAQSPRYKIIEKRQSVAFWCNPISGHATLYWYQQILGQGPKLLIQFQNNGVVDDSQLPKDRFSAERLKGVDSTLKIQPAKLEDSAVYLCASSLEITGDYGYTFGSGTRLTVV.